Described below is a single T cell receptor (beta chain) sequence and its context. Its antigen is undetermined. The V and J ends lost 5 bases and 2 bases respectively, with 13 bases between them. The V gene's germline CDR1 is SEHNR and CDR2 FQNEAQ (reference sequence). The CDR3 consists of 14 residues. This record belongs to a study of blood T cells in healthy people across ages. The use of a sample-barcoded 5' primer and a J-beta primer mix characterized a second PCR of about 7 to 12 cycles. Template switching added a 12-random-nucleotide identifier to every cDNA molecule. A single record per CDR3 protein comes from TCRdb applying MiXCR to the 5' RACE reads. The data show about 1.6 million distinct CDR3 sequences, roughly 32% seen once. Study results and limitations: It was not possible, with unsorted PBMCs, to conclusively compare naive and antigen-experienced cells.

This receptor was taken from a woman in her twenties or thirties in good health. Sequenced input: blood. This rearrangement joins TRBV7-9 to TRBJ2-7; D gene ambiguous. CDR3 residues: CASSQGTHAYEQYF. CDR3 DNA sequence: TGTGCCAGCAGCCAAGGTACTCACGCCTACGAGCAGTACTTC.